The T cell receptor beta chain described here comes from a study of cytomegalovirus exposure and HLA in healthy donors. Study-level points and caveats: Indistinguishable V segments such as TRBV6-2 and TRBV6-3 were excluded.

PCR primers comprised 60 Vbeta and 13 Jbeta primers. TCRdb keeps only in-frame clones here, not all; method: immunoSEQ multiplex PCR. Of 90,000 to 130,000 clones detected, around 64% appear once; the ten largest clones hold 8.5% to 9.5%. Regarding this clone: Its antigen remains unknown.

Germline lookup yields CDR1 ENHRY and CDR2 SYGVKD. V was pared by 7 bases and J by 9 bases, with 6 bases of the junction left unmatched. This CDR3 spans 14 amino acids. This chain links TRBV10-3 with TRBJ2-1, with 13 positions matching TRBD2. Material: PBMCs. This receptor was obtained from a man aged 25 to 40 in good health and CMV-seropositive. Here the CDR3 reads CAIMGTSGEGEQFF. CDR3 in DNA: TGTGCCATCATGGGGACTAGCGGGGAGGGTGAGCAGTTCTTC.